The rows below give T cell receptor beta chains drawn from one sample of a study of T cells in Graves' hyperthyroidism and ophthalmopathy. MiXCR, run by TCRdb on the multiplex PCR reads, gives a single entry per CDR3 protein. This table has approximately 600,000 distinct CDR3 sequences, approximately 14% appearing once. Sample: blood. The receptors shown here come from a woman between 40 and 50 years old with Graves' ophthalmopathy. Each CDR3 is given with its conserved first and last residue. The order of the fields is J gene, V gene, CDR3 protein.

J: TRBJ2-7; V: TRBV24-1; CDR3: CATGDRDSYEQYF
J: TRBJ1-5; V: TRBV11-2; CDR3: CASSSDGLSNQPQHF
J: TRBJ2-5; V: TRBV7-2; CDR3: CASSLSQEETQYF
J: TRBJ2-4; V: TRBV5-1; CDR3: CASRGTGVAKNIQYF
J: TRBJ1-3; V: TRBV6-1; CDR3: CASVGLEGDIYF
J: TRBJ1-6; V: TRBV28; CDR3: CASSLWTANSPLHF
J: TRBJ2-7; V: TRBV6-1; CDR3: CASSEARTYEQYF
J: TRBJ1-2; V: TRBV6-1; CDR3: CASTPRGVEGYTF
J: TRBJ1-1; V: TRBV4-2; CDR3: CASSQSQMNTEAFF
J: TRBJ2-7; V: TRBV11-1; CDR3: CASRTRGGRAYEQYF
J: TRBJ1-1; V: TRBV27; CDR3: CASTPGGVNTEAFF
J: TRBJ1-1; V: TRBV19; CDR3: CASSRQGGYTEAFF
J: TRBJ2-4; V: TRBV6-2/TRBV6-3; CDR3: CASSYTGPGTSGFLDKNIQYF
J: TRBJ2-6; V: TRBV11-2; CDR3: CASSLGTGLRGANVLTF
J: TRBJ2-7; V: TRBV20-1; CDR3: CSARDVSVTRQYF
J: TRBJ2-7; V: TRBV18; CDR3: CASSPGTPSEQYF
J: TRBJ2-4; V: TRBV6-2/TRBV6-3; CDR3: CASSPQSPGTGIGTKNIQYF
J: TRBJ2-2; V: TRBV11-2; CDR3: CASSLVSGSQNTGELFF
J: TRBJ2-5; V: TRBV4-2; CDR3: CASSRTGGSQETQYF
J: TRBJ2-7; V: TRBV7-8; CDR3: CASSYRDRGLLEQYF
J: TRBJ2-4; V: TRBV9; CDR3: CASSPGEIAKNIQYF
J: TRBJ2-7; V: TRBV6-5; CDR3: CASSYGHIGSYEQYF
J: TRBJ2-2; V: TRBV18; CDR3: CASSPDRANTGELFF
J: TRBJ2-7; V: TRBV10-3; CDR3: CAISRDPYEQYF
J: TRBJ2-7; V: TRBV19; CDR3: CASRKGLARAYEQYF
J: TRBJ1-2; V: TRBV2; CDR3: CASIGSGTIVGYTF
J: TRBJ2-7; V: TRBV10-3; CDR3: CAVLAGGYEQYF
J: TRBJ2-7; V: TRBV10-3; CDR3: CAIRGQGVSYEQYF
J: TRBJ2-7; V: TRBV4-2; CDR3: CASSQVLAETYEQYF
J: TRBJ2-1; V: TRBV29-1; CDR3: CSVDSGPWHYLF
J: TRBJ2-5; V: TRBV29-1; CDR3: CSVHSWETQYF
J: TRBJ2-7; V: TRBV28; CDR3: CASGSSGGSSYEQYF
J: TRBJ1-2; V: TRBV7-9; CDR3: CASSLVGTGEDDYTF
J: TRBJ2-7; V: TRBV30; CDR3: CAWSVPGTGSYEQYF